This TCR beta chain emerged from a study of metastatic and nonmetastatic thyroid tumors. Study information: Comparative analysis of repertoires was undertaken across blood and tumor or nodule tissue obtained from malignant and benign thyroid patients.

No treatment had been given to any patient before thyroid surgery. Authors' data handling: The study took CDR3 differences across clinicopathological groups and made a distant-metastasis classifier for papillary thyroid cancer from them. TCRdb reanalyzed the PCR reads with MiXCR. V and J calls and clone size were set by TCRdb, not the authors. The sample carries over 35,000 clones, 13% recorded once. Study-level points and caveats: It was reported that TCR beta diversity was significantly higher in malignant thyroid tumors than benign nodules, in blood and tumor.

In the case of this clone: Its antigen is not identified.

The CDR3 runs to 15 residues. Germline V gene lookup returns CDR1 MDHEN and CDR2 SYDVKM. Unmatched junction bases numbered 15, after V lost 8 bases and J lost 6 bases. The sequencing input was blood. The rearrangement links TRBV28 to TRBJ2-7; TRBD1 matches 8 bases. The receptor was derived from a female donor with papillary thyroid cancer or a benign thyroid nodule (not recorded which). Some clones in this sample may be carry-over from other donors' samples. Here the CDR3 DNA reads TGTGCCAGCTCAAGGAGTGCAGGGGGCTCTCGCGAGCAGTACTTC. Translated, it gives CASSRSAGGSREQYF.